The rows below give T cell receptor beta chains drawn from one sample of a study of neurological immune-mediated disorders. A single record per CDR3 protein comes from TCRdb applying MiXCR to the 5' RACE reads. The repertoire holds 65,000 to 90,000 distinct CDR3 sequences, with about a tenth as singletons. Sequencing was performed on PBMCs. These receptors were taken from a man aged 40-50 years in good health. The CDR3 runs from the conserved cysteine through the conserved F or W. The D gene is left open where the match is weak. Size tells how often a clone was seen (once, few, many) or the class of an expanded clone, and some rows leave it out.

j_call	clone_size	d_call	v_call	cdr3_aa	cdr3_nt
TRBJ2-2	many	-	TRBV7-8	CASLLPQLASNTGELFF	TGTGCCAGCCTCCTACCACAGCTCGCATCGAACACCGGGGAGCTGTTTTTT
TRBJ2-3	many	TRBD1	TRBV14	CASSQDGQGRTDTQYF	TGTGCCAGCAGCCAAGATGGACAGGGACGCACAGATACGCAGTATTTT
TRBJ2-1	many	TRBD2	TRBV11-2	CASSKAGGGPYNEQFF	TGTGCCAGCAGCAAGGCAGGCGGGGGGCCCTACAATGAGCAGTTCTTC
TRBJ2-3	-	TRBD2	TRBV7-6	CASSFLAGGTDTQYF	TGTGCCAGCAGCTTCCTAGCGGGGGGCACAGATACGCAGTATTTT
TRBJ1-1	-	TRBD1	TRBV14	CASSQETLPGQGAGDAFF	TGTGCCAGCAGCCAGGAAACTCTCCCGGGACAGGGGGCAGGGGACGCTTTCTTT
TRBJ2-2	many	-	TRBV5-1	CASRPRGAAGELFF	TGCGCCAGCAGACCGAGGGGCGCAGCCGGGGAGCTGTTTTTT
TRBJ2-1	many	TRBD2	TRBV7-3	CASSPGLAAHNEQFF	TGTGCCAGCAGCCCTGGACTAGCGGCTCACAATGAGCAGTTCTTC
TRBJ1-2	many	-	TRBV20-1	CSAEGGEIYGYTF	TGCAGTGCTGAGGGTGGGGAGATCTATGGCTACACCTTC
TRBJ1-5	many	-	TRBV21-1	CASSSRSTPSLLQHF	TGTGCCAGCAGCTCCAGGTCGACTCCGTCTCTTCTCCAGCATTTT
TRBJ2-7	many	-	TRBV7-9	CASSFEEPYEQYF	TGTGCCAGCAGCTTCGAGGAGCCCTACGAGCAGTACTTC
TRBJ1-1	-	TRBD1	TRBV5-1	CASSPPGTGVGAFF	TGCGCCAGCAGCCCACCCGGGACAGGGGTCGGGGCTTTCTTT
TRBJ2-2	many	TRBD2	TRBV5-1	CASSLAGAETGELFF	TGCGCCAGCAGCTTAGCGGGAGCGGAAACCGGGGAGCTGTTTTTT
TRBJ1-5	-	-	TRBV20-1	CSTQRTYSNQPQHF	TGCAGCACCCAGCGAACTTATAGCAATCAGCCCCAGCATTTT
TRBJ2-3	many	-	TRBV2	CASSDEGFTDTQYF	TGTGCCAGCAGTGACGAGGGATTCACAGATACGCAGTATTTT
TRBJ2-5	few	-	TRBV9	CASSVGTLAKETQYF	TGTGCCAGCAGCGTAGGTACCTTAGCAAAGGAGACCCAGTACTTC
TRBJ2-2	-	-	TRBV6-1	CASLWIGAGELFF	TGTGCCAGCCTCTGGATTGGCGCCGGGGAGCTGTTTTTT
TRBJ1-2	many	TRBD1	TRBV6-6	CASSSLDRVSGYTF	TGTGCCAGCAGTTCCCTGGACAGGGTTTCTGGCTACACCTTC
TRBJ1-2	many	-	TRBV5-1	CASSPSPEGYGYTF	TGCGCCAGCAGCCCTAGCCCTGAGGGGTATGGCTACACCTTC
TRBJ2-2	many	TRBD2	TRBV10-1	CASTAQGGMAGELFF	TGCGCCAGCACAGCCCAGGGAGGGATGGCCGGGGAGCTGTTTTTT
TRBJ2-7	-	TRBD2	TRBV10-3	CAIRASGSYEQYF	TGTGCCATAAGGGCTAGCGGGAGCTACGAGCAGTACTTC
TRBJ2-6	few	TRBD1	TRBV29-1	CSARTGGSGANVLTF	TGCAGCGCCCGGACAGGGGGCTCTGGGGCCAACGTCCTGACTTTC
TRBJ1-6	-	-	TRBV9	CASSLGSAGTYNSPLHF	TGCGCCAGCAGCTTGGGATCAGCAGGGACCTATAATTCACCCCTCCACTTT
TRBJ2-3	many	-	TRBV27	CASTDGLTDTQYF	TGTGCCAGCACCGACGGCCTCACAGATACGCAGTATTTT
TRBJ2-5	few	-	TRBV27	CASSWQGAQETQYF	TGTGCCAGCAGTTGGCAGGGAGCCCAAGAGACCCAGTACTTC
TRBJ2-1	many	TRBD2	TRBV7-2	CASSSSGASSYNEQFF	TGTGCCAGCAGCTCTAGCGGGGCGAGCTCCTACAATGAGCAGTTCTTC
TRBJ2-5	-	-	TRBV7-9	CASSAQGGSETQYF	TGTGCCAGCAGCGCCCAGGGGGGTTCGGAGACCCAGTACTTC